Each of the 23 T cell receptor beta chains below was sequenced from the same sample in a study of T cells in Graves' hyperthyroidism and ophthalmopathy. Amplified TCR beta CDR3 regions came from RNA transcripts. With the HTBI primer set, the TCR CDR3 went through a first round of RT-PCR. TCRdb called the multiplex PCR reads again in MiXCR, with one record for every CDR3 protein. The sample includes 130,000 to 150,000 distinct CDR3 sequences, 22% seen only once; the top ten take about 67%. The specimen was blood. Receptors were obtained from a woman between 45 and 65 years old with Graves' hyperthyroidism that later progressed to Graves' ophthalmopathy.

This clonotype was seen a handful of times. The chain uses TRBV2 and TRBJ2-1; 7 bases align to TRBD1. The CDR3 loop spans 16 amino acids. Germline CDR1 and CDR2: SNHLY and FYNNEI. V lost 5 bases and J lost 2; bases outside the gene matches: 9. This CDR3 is CASSRWVTGTYNEQFF. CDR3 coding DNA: TGTGCCAGCAGTAGATGGGTGACAGGGACCTACAATGAGCAGTTCTTC.

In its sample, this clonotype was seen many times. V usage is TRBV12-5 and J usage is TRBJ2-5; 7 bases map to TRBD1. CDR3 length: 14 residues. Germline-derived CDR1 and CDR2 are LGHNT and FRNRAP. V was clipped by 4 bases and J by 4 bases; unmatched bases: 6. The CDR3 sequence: CASGSSTGTETQYF. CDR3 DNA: TGTGCTAGTGGTTCTTCGACAGGGACAGAGACCCAGTACTTC.

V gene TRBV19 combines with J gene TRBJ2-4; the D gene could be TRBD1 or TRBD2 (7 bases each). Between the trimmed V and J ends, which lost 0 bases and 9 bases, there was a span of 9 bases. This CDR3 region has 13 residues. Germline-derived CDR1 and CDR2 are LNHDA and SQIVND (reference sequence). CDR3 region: CASSIDRGGIQYF. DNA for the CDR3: TGTGCCAGTAGTATAGACAGGGGGGGCATTCAGTACTTC. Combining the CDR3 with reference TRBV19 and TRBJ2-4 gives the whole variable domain DGGITQSPKYLFRKEGQNVTLSCEQNLNHDAMYWYRQDPGQGLRLIYYSQIVNDFQKGDIAEGYSVSREKKESFPLTVTSAQKNPTAFYLCASSIDRGGIQYFGAGTRLSVL.

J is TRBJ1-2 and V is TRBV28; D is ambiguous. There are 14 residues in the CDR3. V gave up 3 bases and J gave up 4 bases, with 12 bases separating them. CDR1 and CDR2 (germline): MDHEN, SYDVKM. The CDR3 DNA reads TGTGCCAGCAGTTTTGGTTTGCTAGGCTATGGCTACACCTTC. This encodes CASSFGLLGYGYTF.

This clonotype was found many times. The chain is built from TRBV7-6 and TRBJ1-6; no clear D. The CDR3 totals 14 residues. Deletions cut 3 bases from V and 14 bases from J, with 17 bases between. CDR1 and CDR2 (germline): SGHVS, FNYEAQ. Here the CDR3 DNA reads TGTGCCAGCAGCTTCGGGTCGGTTCCCACGGCCCTCCACTTT. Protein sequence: CASSFGSVPTALHF.

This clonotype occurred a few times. This CDR3 reads CASTPGNEQFF. As DNA, the CDR3 is TGTGCCAGCACTCCGGGGAATGAGCAGTTCTTC. The V call is TRBV6-5, the J call TRBJ2-1; a possible D gene is TRBD2 (5 bases). Trimming left V 7 bases short and J 7 bases short, with 8 bases between. This CDR3 has 11 residues. From germline, CDR1 is MNHEY and CDR2 SVGAGI.

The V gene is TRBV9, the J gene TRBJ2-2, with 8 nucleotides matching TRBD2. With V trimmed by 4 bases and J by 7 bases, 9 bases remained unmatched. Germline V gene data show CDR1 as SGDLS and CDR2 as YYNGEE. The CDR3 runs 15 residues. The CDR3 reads CASSIRTSRGGELFF. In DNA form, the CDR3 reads TGTGCCAGCAGCATACGGACTAGCCGGGGCGGGGAGCTGTTTTTT.

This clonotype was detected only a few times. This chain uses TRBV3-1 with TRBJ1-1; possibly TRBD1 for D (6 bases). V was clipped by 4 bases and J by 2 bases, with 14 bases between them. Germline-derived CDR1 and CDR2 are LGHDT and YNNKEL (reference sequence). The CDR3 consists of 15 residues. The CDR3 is CASSPLGTTNTEAFF. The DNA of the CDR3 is TGTGCCAGCAGCCCATTGGGGACAACTAACACTGAAGCTTTCTTT.

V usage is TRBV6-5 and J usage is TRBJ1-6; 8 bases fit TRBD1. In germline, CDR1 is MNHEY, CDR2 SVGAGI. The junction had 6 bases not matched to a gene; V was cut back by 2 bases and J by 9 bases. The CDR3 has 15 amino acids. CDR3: CASSYGQGAGSPLHF. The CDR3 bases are TGTGCCAGCAGTTACGGGCAGGGGGCAGGTTCACCCCTCCACTTT.

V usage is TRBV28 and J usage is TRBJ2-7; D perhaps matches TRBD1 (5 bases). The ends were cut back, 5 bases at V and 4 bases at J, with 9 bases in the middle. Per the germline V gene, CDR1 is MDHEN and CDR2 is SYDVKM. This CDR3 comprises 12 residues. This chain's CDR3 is CASSPPGYEQYF. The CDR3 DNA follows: TGTGCCAGCAGTCCTCCAGGGTACGAGCAGTACTTC.

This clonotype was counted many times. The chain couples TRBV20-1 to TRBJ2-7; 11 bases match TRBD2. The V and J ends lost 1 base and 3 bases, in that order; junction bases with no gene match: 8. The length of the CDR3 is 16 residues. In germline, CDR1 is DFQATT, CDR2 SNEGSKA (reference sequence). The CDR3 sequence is CSARARGLAENYEQYF. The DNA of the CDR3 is TGCAGTGCTAGAGCCAGGGGACTAGCGGAAAACTACGAGCAGTACTTC.

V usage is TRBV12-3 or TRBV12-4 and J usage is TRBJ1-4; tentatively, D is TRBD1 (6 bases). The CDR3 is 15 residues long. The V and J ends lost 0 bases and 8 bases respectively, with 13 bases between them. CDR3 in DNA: TGTGCCAGCAGTTTAGCGCAGGGGCTGTTAGAAAAACTGTTTTTT. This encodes CASSLAQGLLEKLFF.

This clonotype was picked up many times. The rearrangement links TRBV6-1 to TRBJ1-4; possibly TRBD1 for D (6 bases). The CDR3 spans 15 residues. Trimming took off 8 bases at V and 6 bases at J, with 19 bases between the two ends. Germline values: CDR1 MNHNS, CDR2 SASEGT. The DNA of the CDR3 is TGTGCCAGCGACTGGACAGTTACCCACTATGAAAAACTGTTTTTT. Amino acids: CASDWTVTHYEKLFF.

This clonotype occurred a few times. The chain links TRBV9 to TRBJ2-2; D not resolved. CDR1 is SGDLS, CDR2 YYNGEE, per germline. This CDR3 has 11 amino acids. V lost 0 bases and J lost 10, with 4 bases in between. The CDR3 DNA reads TGTGCCAGCAGCGTAGGGGTGGAGCTGTTTTTT. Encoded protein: CASSVGVELFF.

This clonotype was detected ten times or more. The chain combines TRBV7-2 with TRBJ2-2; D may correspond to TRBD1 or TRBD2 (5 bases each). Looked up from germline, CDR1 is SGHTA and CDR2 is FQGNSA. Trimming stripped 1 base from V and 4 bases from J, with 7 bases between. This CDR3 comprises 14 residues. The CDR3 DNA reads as TGTGCCAGCAGCTTAGTGAGGGGCACCGGGGAGCTGTTTTTT. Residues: CASSLVRGTGELFF.

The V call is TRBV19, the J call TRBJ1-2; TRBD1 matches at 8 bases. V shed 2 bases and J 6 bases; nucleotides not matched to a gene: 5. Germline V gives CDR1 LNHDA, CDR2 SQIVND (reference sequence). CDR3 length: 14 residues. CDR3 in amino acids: CASSISRTGNGYTF. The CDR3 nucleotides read TGTGCCAGTAGTATATCTCGGACAGGGAATGGCTACACCTTC.

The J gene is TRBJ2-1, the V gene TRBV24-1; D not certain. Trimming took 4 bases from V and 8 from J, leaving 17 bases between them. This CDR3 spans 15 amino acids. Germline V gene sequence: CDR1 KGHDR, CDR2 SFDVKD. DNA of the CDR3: TGTGCCACCAGTGACCCCGTCTTGAGTCCGGATGAGCAGTTCTTC. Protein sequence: CATSDPVLSPDEQFF.

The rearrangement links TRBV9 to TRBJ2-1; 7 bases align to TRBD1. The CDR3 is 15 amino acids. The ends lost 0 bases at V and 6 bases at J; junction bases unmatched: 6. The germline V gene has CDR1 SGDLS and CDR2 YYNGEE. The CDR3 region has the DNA TGTGCCAGCAGCGTAGTCTTTGACAGGGCCAATGAGCAGTTCTTC. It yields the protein CASSVVFDRANEQFF.

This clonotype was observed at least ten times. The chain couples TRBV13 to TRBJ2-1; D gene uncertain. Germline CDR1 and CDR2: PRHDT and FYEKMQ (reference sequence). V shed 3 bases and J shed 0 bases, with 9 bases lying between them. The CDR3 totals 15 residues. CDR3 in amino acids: CASSFERSSYNEQFF. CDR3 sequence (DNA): TGTGCCAGCAGCTTCGAGCGTAGCTCCTACAATGAGCAGTTCTTC.

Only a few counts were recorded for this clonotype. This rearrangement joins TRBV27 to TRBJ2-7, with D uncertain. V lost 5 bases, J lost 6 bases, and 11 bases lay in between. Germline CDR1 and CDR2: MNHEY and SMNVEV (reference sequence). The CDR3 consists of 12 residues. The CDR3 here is CASSPFTGEQYF. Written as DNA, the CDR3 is TGTGCCAGCAGTCCGTTTACGGGCGAGCAGTACTTC.

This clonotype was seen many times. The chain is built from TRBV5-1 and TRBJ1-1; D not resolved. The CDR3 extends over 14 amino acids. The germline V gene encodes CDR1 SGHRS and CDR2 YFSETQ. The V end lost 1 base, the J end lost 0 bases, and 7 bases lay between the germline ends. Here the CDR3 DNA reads TGCGCCAGCAGCTTGATGGAGATGAACACTGAAGCTTTCTTT. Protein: CASSLMEMNTEAFF.

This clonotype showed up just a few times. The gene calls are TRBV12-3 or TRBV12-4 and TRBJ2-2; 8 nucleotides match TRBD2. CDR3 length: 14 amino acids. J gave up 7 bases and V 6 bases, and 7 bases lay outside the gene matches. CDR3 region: CASRAGLDGGELFF. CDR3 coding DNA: TGTGCCAGCAGAGCGGGACTAGATGGCGGGGAGCTGTTTTTT.

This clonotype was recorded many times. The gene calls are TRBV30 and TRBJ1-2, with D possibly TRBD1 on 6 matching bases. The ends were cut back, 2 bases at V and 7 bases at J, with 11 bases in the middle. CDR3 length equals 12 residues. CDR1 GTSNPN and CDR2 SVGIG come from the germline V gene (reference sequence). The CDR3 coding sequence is TGTGCCTGGAGTACGGGGGCGCGTGGCTACACCTTC. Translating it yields CAWSTGARGYTF.